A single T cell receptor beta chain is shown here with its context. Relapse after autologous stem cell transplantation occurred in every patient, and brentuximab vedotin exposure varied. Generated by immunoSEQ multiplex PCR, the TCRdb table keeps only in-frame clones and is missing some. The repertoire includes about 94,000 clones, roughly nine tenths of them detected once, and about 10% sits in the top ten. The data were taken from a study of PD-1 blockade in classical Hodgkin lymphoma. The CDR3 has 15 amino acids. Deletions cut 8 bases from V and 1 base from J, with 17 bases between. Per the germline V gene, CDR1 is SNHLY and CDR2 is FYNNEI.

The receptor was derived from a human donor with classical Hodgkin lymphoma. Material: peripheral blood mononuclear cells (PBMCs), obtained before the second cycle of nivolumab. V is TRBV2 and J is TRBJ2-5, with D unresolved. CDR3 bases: TGTGCCAGCCTCGGACGGTCCTACCTCCAAGAGACCCAGTACTTC. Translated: CASLGRSYLQETQYF.